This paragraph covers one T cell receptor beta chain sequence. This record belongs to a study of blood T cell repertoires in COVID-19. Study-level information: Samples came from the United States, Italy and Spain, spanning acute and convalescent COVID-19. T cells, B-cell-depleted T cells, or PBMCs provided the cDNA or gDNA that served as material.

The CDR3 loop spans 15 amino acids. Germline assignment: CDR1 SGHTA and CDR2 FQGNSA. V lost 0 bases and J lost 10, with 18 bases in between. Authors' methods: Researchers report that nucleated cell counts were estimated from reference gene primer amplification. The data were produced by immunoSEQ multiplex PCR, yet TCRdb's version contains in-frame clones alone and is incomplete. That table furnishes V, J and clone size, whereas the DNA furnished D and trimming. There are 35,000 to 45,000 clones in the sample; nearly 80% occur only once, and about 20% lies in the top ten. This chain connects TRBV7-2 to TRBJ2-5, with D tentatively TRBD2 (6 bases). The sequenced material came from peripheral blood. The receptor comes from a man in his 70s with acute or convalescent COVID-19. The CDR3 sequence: CASSLAGGKPSIQYF. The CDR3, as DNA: TGTGCCAGCAGCTTAGCCGGAGGGAAGCCAAGCATCCAGTACTTC. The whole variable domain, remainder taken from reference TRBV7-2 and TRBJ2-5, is GAGVSQSPSNKVTEKGKDVELRCDPISGHTALYWYRQSLGQGLEFLIYFQGNSAPDKSGLPSDRFSAERTGGSVSTLTIQRTQQEDSAVYLCASSLAGGKPSIQYFGPGTRLLVL.